A selection of T cell receptor beta chains follows, all from one sample in a study of identical twins. From the 5' RACE reads, TCRdb called clonotypes with MiXCR, one entry per CDR3 protein. The data contain under 300,000 distinct CDR3 sequences, roughly 8.7% of them singletons. In addition, the sample was reused for a study of yellow fever vaccine responses in identical twins.

Sequencing input: CD8+ T cells sorted from blood. These TCRs come from a woman younger than 35 in good health. Both conserved end residues are part of each CDR3. D genes are given only for firm matches. Expanded clones get a size class; other rows say once, few or many, or leave the size out.

cdr3_length clone_size d_call j_call v_call cdr3_aa cdr3_nt
14 few - TRBJ2-5 TRBV6-5 CASSYFQGKETQYF TGTGCCAGCAGTTACTTCCAGGGGAAAGAGACCCAGTACTTC
14 few TRBD2 TRBJ2-7 TRBV7-2 CASSFELADYEQYF TGTGCCAGCAGCTTCGAACTAGCGGACTACGAGCAGTACTTC
16 few TRBD1 TRBJ2-1 TRBV6-2/TRBV6-3 CASSQDWTGDGNEQFF TGTGCCAGCAGCCAAGACTGGACAGGGGATGGGAATGAGCAGTTCTTC
13 - - TRBJ2-1 TRBV6-6 CASSYGTGNEQFF TGTGCCAGCAGTTACGGGACGGGCAATGAGCAGTTCTTC
13 - - TRBJ2-2 TRBV25-1 CASIDRNTGELFF TGTGCCAGCATTGACAGGAACACCGGGGAGCTGTTTTTT
12 many - TRBJ2-1 TRBV12-3/TRBV12-4 CASSLGGPYGVF TGTGCCAGCAGTTTAGGAGGGCCTTATGGGGTCTTC
14 - - TRBJ2-7 TRBV11-2 CASSNREWGSEQYF TGTGCCAGCAGCAATAGGGAGTGGGGTTCCGAGCAGTACTTC
15 few - TRBJ1-5 TRBV7-9 CASSSLSTGGQPQHF TGTGCCAGCAGCTCCTTATCAACGGGGGGTCAGCCCCAGCATTTT
16 few TRBD2 TRBJ2-1 TRBV6-5 CASSSVLAGGLNEQFF TGTGCCAGCAGTTCCGTACTAGCGGGGGGTCTCAATGAGCAGTTCTTC
15 many TRBD2 TRBJ2-5 TRBV7-9 CASSTQLAGGETQYF TGTGCCAGCAGCACCCAACTAGCGGGCGGAGAGACCCAGTACTTC
16 - - TRBJ2-2 TRBV10-3 CAISEGGATNTGELFF TGTGCCATCAGTGAGGGGGGGGCTACGAACACCGGGGAGCTGTTTTTT
13 few TRBD1 TRBJ2-1 TRBV19 CASIDRVSNEQFF TGTGCCAGCATAGACAGGGTGAGCAATGAGCAGTTCTTC
14 few - TRBJ2-7 TRBV15 CATRDRPSSYEQYF TGTGCCACCAGAGACAGGCCGAGCTCCTACGAGCAGTACTTC
14 - TRBD1 TRBJ2-5 TRBV7-6 CASRRDRTFWDQYF TGTGCCAGCAGACGGGACAGGACTTTCTGGGACCAGTACTTC
15 few - TRBJ2-3 TRBV12-3/TRBV12-4 CASSRNSKITDTQYF TGTGCCAGCAGTCGTAACAGTAAAATCACAGATACGCAGTATTTT
15 few - TRBJ2-7 TRBV28 CASSFRDMGSYEQYF TGTGCCAGCAGTTTTAGAGACATGGGTTCCTACGAGCAGTACTTC
13 few - TRBJ2-3 TRBV7-6 CASSSDAADTQYF TGTGCCAGCAGCTCGGATGCCGCCGATACGCAGTATTTT
15 - - TRBJ2-7 TRBV4-3 CASSQNRWQGMWQYF TGCGCCAGCAGCCAAAATCGGTGGCAGGGAATGTGGCAGTACTTC
15 medium-sized - TRBJ2-1 TRBV6-2/TRBV6-3 CASSYDEMGYNEQFF TGTGCCAGCAGTTATGATGAAATGGGGTACAATGAGCAGTTCTTC
13 - - TRBJ2-7 TRBV12-3/TRBV12-4 CASSPSDTYEQYF TGTGCCAGCAGCCCTTCGGATACCTACGAGCAGTACTTC
13 many - TRBJ2-7 TRBV12-3/TRBV12-4 CASSLGYSYEQYF TGTGCCAGCAGTTTAGGTTATAGCTACGAGCAGTACTTC
12 few - TRBJ2-1 TRBV5-4 CASSLEAGEQFF TGTGCCAGCAGCTTGGAAGCGGGTGAGCAGTTCTTC
17 few TRBD2 TRBJ2-3 TRBV7-9 CASSSSTSGAPTDTQYF TGTGCCAGCAGCTCATCAACTAGCGGCGCGCCCACAGATACGCAGTATTTT
16 - TRBD2 TRBJ2-3 TRBV5-6 CASRLTISGGTDTQYF TGTGCCAGCAGGCTCACTATTAGCGGGGGCACAGATACGCAGTATTTT
14 - - TRBJ1-1 TRBV9 CASSGEGRNTEAFF TGTGCCAGCAGCGGGGAAGGGAGGAACACTGAAGCTTTCTTT
15 - TRBD2 TRBJ2-3 TRBV2 CAILSRLAGTDTQYF TGTGCCATCCTCTCCCGACTAGCGGGCACAGATACGCAGTATTTT
13 few - TRBJ1-1 TRBV9 CASAPGVYTEAFF TGTGCCAGCGCACCGGGGGTGTACACTGAAGCTTTCTTT